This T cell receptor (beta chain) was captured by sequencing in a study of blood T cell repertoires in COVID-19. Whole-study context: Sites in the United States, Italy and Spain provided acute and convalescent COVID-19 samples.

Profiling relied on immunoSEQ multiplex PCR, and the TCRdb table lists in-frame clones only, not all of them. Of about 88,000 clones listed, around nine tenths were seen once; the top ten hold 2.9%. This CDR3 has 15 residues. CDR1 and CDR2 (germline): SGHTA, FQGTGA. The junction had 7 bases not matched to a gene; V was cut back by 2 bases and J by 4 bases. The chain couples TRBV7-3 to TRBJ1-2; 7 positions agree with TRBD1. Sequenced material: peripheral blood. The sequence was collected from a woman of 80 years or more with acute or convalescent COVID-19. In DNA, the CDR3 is TGTGCCAGCAGCTTATCGGCGGGACAGCTCTATGGCTACACCTTC. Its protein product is CASSLSAGQLYGYTF.